Detailed here is one T cell receptor beta chain. Its antigen remains unknown. These data come from a study of OX40 agonist ivuxolimab in advanced cancers. Findings and caveats of the study: Partial responders receiving 0.1-3.0 mg/kg showed among the lowest clonal expansion.

Measured with immunoSEQ multiplex PCR; TCRdb has only the in-frame clones, and not every one. The sample has over 30,000 clones, roughly 86% seen once. Blood specimens came from baseline, cycle 4 day 1, and cycle 7 day 1. The germline CDR1 and CDR2 sequences are GTSNPN and SVGIG (reference sequence). The V end lost 1 base, the J end lost 1 base, and 4 bases lay between the germline ends. The CDR3 totals 12 residues. Sequences were derived from CD4+ or CD8+ T cells sorted from blood, sampled in a trial of the OX40 agonist ivuxolimab. The origin of this receptor is an adult with an advanced solid tumor such as melanoma, head and neck, liver or kidney cancer. J is TRBJ1-1 and V is TRBV30; D unclear. The CDR3 is CAWSAENTEAFF. The CDR3 DNA follows: TGTGCCTGGAGTGCCGAGAACACTGAAGCTTTCTTT.